These T cell receptor beta chains were read from a single sample in a study of blood T cells in healthy people across ages. TCRdb reanalysed the 5' RACE reads using MiXCR and keeps one entry per CDR3 protein. The sample holds 700,000 to 850,000 distinct CDR3 sequences, roughly 40% seen once. Sequencing was done on a sample of blood. The receptor set was obtained from a young man in good health. Each CDR3 is given with its conserved first and last residue. The D gene is left open where the match is weak. A clone size is listed for some rows: how often the clone was seen (once, few, many), or a class if it is expanded.

d_gene	v_gene	j_gene	abundance	CDR3aa	CDR3nt
TRBD1	TRBV7-3	TRBJ2-4	NA	CASSTGTGALNIQYF	TGTGCCAGCAGTACCGGGACAGGTGCCCTCAACATTCAGTACTTC
TRBD1	TRBV20-1	TRBJ1-2	few	CSARSTVDRVEGYTF	TGCAGTGCGCGATCAACCGTAGACAGGGTTGAAGGCTACACCTTC
NA	TRBV6-2/TRBV6-3	TRBJ2-7	NA	CASGKTNYEQYF	TGTGCCAGCGGTAAGACCAACTACGAGCAGTACTTC
NA	TRBV5-6	TRBJ2-5	few	CASSLRSHEQYF	TGTGCCAGCAGTCTAAGGTCCCATGAGCAGTACTTC
TRBD1	TRBV20-1	TRBJ1-1	once	CSAGGGDRMNTEAFF	TGCAGTGCGGGCGGTGGGGACAGGATGAACACTGAAGCTTTCTTT
NA	TRBV5-1	TRBJ1-1	NA	CASSPSQVRVTEAFF	TGCGCCAGCAGCCCTTCACAGGTGCGAGTCACTGAAGCTTTCTTT
TRBD1	TRBV15	TRBJ1-2	few	CATSRNPHRDRDDYGYTF	TGTGCCACCAGCAGGAATCCCCACCGGGACAGGGATGACTATGGCTACACCTTC
TRBD1	TRBV7-9	TRBJ1-1	NA	CASSAGTGDDMNTEAFF	TGTGCCAGCAGCGCCGGGACAGGGGACGATATGAACACTGAAGCTTTCTTT
NA	TRBV20-1	TRBJ1-4	few	CSARLWTNEKLFF	TGCAGTGCTAGATTGTGGACTAATGAAAAACTGTTTTTT
TRBD2	TRBV7-3	TRBJ2-7	NA	CASSKNGGGYEQYF	TGTGCCAGCAGCAAGAATGGGGGGGGATACGAGCAGTACTTC
NA	TRBV12-3/TRBV12-4	TRBJ2-6	NA	CASSLAWELPSGANVLTF	TGTGCCAGCAGTTTGGCTTGGGAGCTACCCTCTGGGGCCAACGTCCTGACTTTC
TRBD2	TRBV20-1	TRBJ2-2	few	CSARQTKPGLAGGTGELFF	TGCAGTGCTAGACAAACTAAACCGGGACTAGCGGGGGGGACCGGGGAGCTGTTTTTT
NA	TRBV10-3	TRBJ1-2	NA	CAISDLVEGGYGYTF	TGTGCCATCAGTGACCTTGTAGAGGGTGGTTATGGCTACACCTTC
TRBD1	TRBV20-1	TRBJ2-7	NA	CSARVAGGTGEQYF	TGCAGTGCTAGAGTGGCAGGGGGCACAGGCGAGCAGTACTTC
TRBD2	TRBV3-1	TRBJ2-4	NA	CASSQDPRGRDIQYF	TGTGCCAGCAGCCAGGACCCCCGAGGGAGGGACATTCAGTACTTC
NA	TRBV5-1	TRBJ2-7	many	CASSLGGDNEQYF	TGTGCCAGCAGCTTAGGGGGAGACAATGAGCAGTACTTC
NA	TRBV7-2	TRBJ2-5	few	CASSSRSPQETQYF	TGTGCCAGCAGCTCCCGGTCCCCTCAAGAGACCCAGTACTTC
NA	TRBV5-1	TRBJ1-1	many	CASSLGGVNTEAFF	TGTGCCAGCAGCTTAGGGGGGGTGAACACTGAAGCTTTCTTT
NA	TRBV4-3	TRBJ2-3	many	CASSDTGSDTQYF	TGCGCCAGCAGCGATACAGGGAGTGATACGCAGTATTTT
NA	TRBV29-1	TRBJ1-1	NA	CSVDRLGETEAFF	TGCAGCGTGGATCGACTTGGGGAAACTGAAGCTTTCTTT
NA	TRBV12-3/TRBV12-4	TRBJ1-1	few	CASSWGEATEAFF	TGTGCCAGCAGTTGGGGGGAGGCCACTGAAGCTTTCTTT
NA	TRBV5-1	TRBJ2-3	NA	CASSLVEVSDTQYF	TGCGCCAGCAGCTTGGTAGAGGTTTCAGATACGCAGTATTTT
TRBD2	TRBV20-1	TRBJ2-5	NA	CSARAAGGYLRETQYF	TGCAGTGCTCGGGCCGCGGGGGGGTACCTACGCGAGACCCAGTACTTC
NA	TRBV11-2	TRBJ1-2	NA	CASSLGPSHYGYTF	TGTGCCAGCAGCTTAGGGCCTTCTCACTATGGCTACACCTTC
TRBD1	TRBV4-1	TRBJ2-6	NA	CASSQEGQIYSGANVLTF	TGCGCCAGCAGCCAAGAGGGACAGATATACTCTGGGGCCAACGTCCTGACTTTC
TRBD1	TRBV12-3/TRBV12-4	TRBJ1-1	NA	CASNPIQGASNTEAFF	TGTGCCAGCAATCCTATACAGGGGGCGTCTAACACTGAAGCTTTCTTT
NA	TRBV12-3/TRBV12-4	TRBJ2-3	NA	CASSLGEWTVRADTPYF	TGTGCCAGCAGTTTAGGGGAGTGGACAGTGAGAGCAGATACGCCGTATTTT
NA	TRBV7-2	TRBJ1-4	once	CASSRDRKEKLFF	TGTGCCAGCAGCCGGGACCGAAAGGAAAAACTGTTTTTT
NA	TRBV12-3/TRBV12-4	TRBJ1-6	NA	CASRQGSYSPLHF	TGTGCCAGCAGACAGGGATCCTATTCACCCCTCCACTTT
TRBD1	TRBV6-2/TRBV6-3	TRBJ2-7	few	CATTTLQGAFEQYF	TGTGCCACCACCACCCTACAGGGGGCTTTCGAGCAGTACTTC
TRBD1	TRBV28	TRBJ1-2	many	CASSPSYRDSALQYGYTF	TGTGCCAGCAGTCCCTCATACAGGGACAGCGCCTTACAGTATGGCTACACCTTC
TRBD2	TRBV20-1	TRBJ2-1	once	CSASLAGLNEQFF	TGCAGTGCTAGCCTAGCGGGTTTAAATGAGCAGTTCTTC
NA	TRBV4-2	TRBJ1-1	many	CASSQDRGRNTEAFF	TGTGCCAGCAGCCAAGATAGGGGTCGGAACACTGAAGCTTTCTTT
NA	TRBV4-1	TRBJ1-2	few	CASSQDRGGLGYTF	TGCGCCAGCAGCCAAGATCGGGGGGGCTTAGGCTACACCTTC
TRBD1	TRBV7-9	TRBJ2-7	many	CASSGKDRGLYEQYF	TGTGCCAGCAGCGGGAAGGACAGGGGGCTTTACGAGCAGTACTTC
TRBD2	TRBV20-1	TRBJ2-1	few	CSALPFSGGAGEQFF	TGCAGTGCTCTTCCCTTCTCCGGGGGGGCCGGGGAGCAGTTCTTC
TRBD2	TRBV4-1	TRBJ2-2	NA	CASSHRGEHPGELFF	TGCGCCAGCAGCCACCGGGGGGAACACCCGGGGGAGCTGTTTTTT
NA	TRBV4-2	TRBJ2-3	NA	CASSQEAGSTDTQYF	TGTGCCAGCAGCCAAGAGGCGGGGAGCACAGATACGCAGTATTTT
NA	TRBV5-1	TRBJ2-7	many	CASSLQGTYEQYF	TGCGCCAGCAGCTTACAGGGTACCTACGAGCAGTACTTC
NA	TRBV20-1	TRBJ1-5	few	CSATETVNQPQHF	TGCAGTGCTACTGAGACAGTTAATCAGCCCCAGCATTTT
NA	TRBV7-2	TRBJ2-7	many	CASSFVGTPYEQYF	TGTGCCAGCAGCTTTGTGGGGACCCCCTACGAGCAGTACTTC
TRBD1	TRBV4-3	TRBJ2-7	few	CASSPNAPGTATEQYF	TGCGCCAGCAGCCCAAACGCCCCCGGGACAGCCACCGAGCAGTACTTC
NA	TRBV6-5	TRBJ1-2	few	CASSYSTGAHGYTF	TGTGCCAGCAGTTACTCGACGGGGGCTCACGGCTACACCTTC
TRBD2	TRBV6-2/TRBV6-3	TRBJ2-1	once	CASSPMAGGLHNEQFF	TGTGCCAGCAGTCCTATGGCGGGGGGGCTACACAATGAGCAGTTCTTC